Listed below are T cell receptor beta chains from one sample, sequenced in a study of cytomegalovirus exposure and HLA in healthy donors. Produced via immunoSEQ multiplex PCR; TCRdb's table is partial and in-frame only. The table records some 65,000 clones, roughly two thirds of them present only once. The sequencing input was PBMCs. All receptors derive from a man aged 25 to 40 in good health and CMV-seronegative. The CDR3 runs from the conserved cysteine through the conserved F or W. D genes are given only for firm matches. The listing skips clone size in some rows; elsewhere it reads once, few, many or a size class.

- | - | TRBJ1-6 | TRBV30 | CAWAGTPSYNSPLHF | TGTGCCTGGGCCGGGACACCAAGCTATAATTCACCCCTCCACTTT
- | - | TRBJ2-3 | TRBV5-1 | CASSLSTTDTQYF | TGCGCCAGCAGCTTGAGCACCACAGATACGCAGTATTTT
- | few | TRBJ2-7 | TRBV7-8 | CASSLDPRGSNEQYF | TGTGCCAGCAGCTTAGACCCAAGGGGATCTAACGAGCAGTACTTC
TRBD1 | few | TRBJ2-7 | TRBV5-4 | CASSLRIIGTGGTYEQYF | TGTGCCAGCAGCTTACGGATTATCGGGACAGGGGGAACCTACGAGCAGTACTTC
TRBD2 | - | TRBJ2-3 | TRBV30 | CAWEIAGPTDTQYF | TGTGCCTGGGAGATAGCGGGGCCCACAGATACGCAGTATTTT
- | - | TRBJ1-6 | TRBV27 | CASSLGGQSLRFNSPLHF | TGTGCCAGCAGTCTAGGAGGACAGAGCCTACGCTTTAATTCACCCCTCCACTTT
TRBD2 | - | TRBJ2-1 | TRBV6-5 | CASSYGGAGGHKQFF | TGTGCCAGCAGTTACGGGGGAGCGGGGGGGCATAAGCAGTTCTTC
- | few | TRBJ1-6 | TRBV14 | CASSQEHSQNSPLHF | TGTGCCAGCAGCCAAGAACACAGCCAAAATTCACCCCTCCACTTT
TRBD1 | - | TRBJ1-2 | TRBV29-1 | CSVGGGTGGYTF | TGCAGCGTTGGAGGGGGCACTGGCGGCTACACCTTC
- | - | TRBJ1-4 | TRBV6-5 | CASSGSPNEKLFF | TGTGCCAGCAGCGGGAGTCCTAATGAAAAACTGTTTTTT
- | - | TRBJ2-2 | TRBV30 | CAWSVQVDTGELFF | TGTGCCTGGAGTGTACAGGTGGACACCGGGGAGCTGTTTTTT
- | - | TRBJ2-1 | TRBV9 | CASSVGGGGYNEQFF | TGTGCCAGCAGCGTAGGGGGGGGCGGCTACAATGAGCAGTTCTTC
- | few | TRBJ2-5 | TRBV6-4 | CASISGETQYF | TGTGCCAGCATCAGCGGGGAGACCCAGTACTTC
- | - | TRBJ2-5 | TRBV13 | CASFKPGAETQYF | TGTGCCAGCTTTAAGCCAGGGGCAGAGACCCAGTACTTC
- | - | TRBJ2-5 | TRBV18 | CASSPSSETQYF | TGTGCCAGCTCACCGAGTTCGGAGACCCAGTACTTC
- | - | TRBJ2-3 | TRBV10-3 | CAISLTGSTDTQYF | TGTGCCATCAGTCTAACAGGAAGCACAGATACGCAGTATTTT
- | - | TRBJ1-1 | TRBV14 | CASSSGLNTEAFF | TGTGCCAGCAGCTCGGGACTTAACACTGAAGCTTTCTTT
- | few | TRBJ1-1 | TRBV6-5 | CASSSTGFSEAFF | TGTGCCAGCAGTTCCACAGGGTTCTCTGAAGCTTTCTTT
- | few | TRBJ2-5 | TRBV6-5 | CASTGTPETQYF | TGTGCCAGCACCGGGACACCAGAGACCCAGTACTTC
TRBD1 | - | TRBJ1-6 | TRBV19 | CASSMKTGDNSPLHF | TGTGCCAGTAGTATGAAGACAGGGGATAATTCACCCCTCCACTTT
- | few | TRBJ2-1 | TRBV5-4 | CASSRAGDSSYNEQFF | TGTGCCAGCAGCCGGGCAGGGGATAGCTCCTACAATGAGCAGTTCTTC
- | - | TRBJ2-1 | TRBV7-7 | CASSLDSYNEQFF | TGTGCCAGCAGCTTAGATTCATACAATGAGCAGTTCTTC
TRBD1 | few | TRBJ2-7 | TRBV29-1 | CSFLGTGAYEQYF | TGCAGCTTCCTCGGGACAGGGGCCTACGAGCAGTACTTC
- | - | TRBJ2-6 | TRBV19 | CASSIRSNVLTF | TGTGCCAGTAGTATTCGGTCCAACGTCCTGACTTTC
TRBD1 | - | TRBJ1-3 | TRBV16 | CASSPRQGGGNTIYF | TGTGCCAGCAGCCCCCGACAGGGAGGTGGAAACACCATATATTTT
- | - | TRBJ2-1 | TRBV14 | CASSQDIFRFGEANEQFF | TGTGCCAGCAGCCAAGATATTTTCAGGTTCGGGGAGGCTAATGAGCAGTTCTTC
- | - | TRBJ1-2 | TRBV7-2 | CASSLVKRGYGYTF | TGTGCCAGCAGCTTAGTCAAGCGGGGCTATGGCTACACCTTC
TRBD1 | once | TRBJ2-2 | TRBV5-1 | CASSFPRQGGTGELFF | TGCGCCAGCAGCTTCCCGAGACAGGGTGGCACCGGGGAGCTGTTTTTT
- | - | TRBJ2-1 | TRBV7-9 | CASSLSSDSYNEQFF | TGTGCCAGCAGCTTATCAAGCGACTCCTACAATGAGCAGTTCTTC